The 16 T cell receptor beta chains in this list originate from one sample, sequenced in a study of metastatic and nonmetastatic thyroid tumors. TCRdb reanalyzed the PCR reads with MiXCR. Among about 18,000 clones listed, about 30% were seen once. Thyroid surgery was performed in patients who had received no treatment beforehand. Sequencing was performed on tumor tissue. These receptor sequences come from a female donor with papillary thyroid cancer or a benign thyroid nodule (not recorded which). Some clones in this sample may be carry-over from other donors' samples.

This sequence joins TRBV20-1 and TRBJ2-7; D ambiguous. The V end lost 0 bases, the J end lost 2 bases, and 8 bases lay between the germline ends. The CDR3 contains 13 residues. The germline gives CDR1 DFQATT, CDR2 SNEGSKA (reference sequence). CDR3 region: CSARDMDTYEQYF. The CDR3 coding sequence is TGCAGTGCTAGAGATATGGATACCTACGAGCAGTACTTC.

This clone has at least ten counts. In DNA form, the CDR3 reads TGCAGCGTGGGGATTCGCGGGGCCAACGTCCTGACTTTC. Protein product: CSVGIRGANVLTF. The V gene is TRBV29-1, the J gene TRBJ2-6; no reliable D call. The ends were cut back, 6 bases at V and 4 bases at J, with 10 bases in the middle. CDR1 is SQVTM, CDR2 ANQGSEA, per germline. CDR3 length: 13 residues.

This clone rates as medium-sized (0.01 to 0.1%). The gene calls are TRBV6-1 and TRBJ1-5; TRBD1 matches at 7 bases. The CDR3 has 15 residues. V trimming: 7 bases; J trimming: 2 bases; junction bases outside the gene matches: 8. CDR1 MNHNS and CDR2 SASEGT come from the germline V gene. The CDR3 nucleotides are TGTGCCAGCATTCAGGGGGTTTCAGGCAATCAGCCCCAGCATTTT. The encoded protein is CASIQGVSGNQPQHF.

This clone was observed at least ten times. The chain links TRBV20-1 to TRBJ2-4; weak D call: TRBD2 (6 bases). This CDR3 region has 14 residues. The V gene's germline CDR1 is DFQATT and CDR2 SNEGSKA (reference sequence). Trimming cost V 1 base and J 11 bases, with 18 bases left between them. This CDR3 is CSARVVGSGYVQYF. CDR3 coding DNA: TGCAGTGCTAGAGTTGTCGGGAGTGGTTATGTTCAGTACTTC.

CDR3 in amino acids: CASSRQGAGNTIYF. In DNA form, the CDR3 reads TGTGCCAGCAGCCGACAGGGGGCTGGAAACACCATATATTTT. The chain couples TRBV12-3 or TRBV12-4 to TRBJ1-3; 9 bases fit TRBD1. The CDR3 is 14 amino acids. The junction had 2 bases not matched to a gene; V was cut back by 6 bases and J by 2 bases.

This rearrangement joins TRBV19 to TRBJ1-1, with D unclear. The CDR3 covers 12 residues. The V end was cut by 8 bases, the J end by 4 bases, with 11 bases between. Germline CDR1 is LNHDA and CDR2 is SQIVND (reference sequence). CDR3 coding DNA: TGTGCCAGTGCGACCTGGGGCACTGAAGCTTTCTTT. Its protein is CASATWGTEAFF.

CDR3 protein: CASTSGTSGRIVEQFF. For the CDR3, the DNA is TGTGCCAGTACTTCCGGGACTAGCGGGAGAATAGTTGAGCAGTTCTTC. The genes are TRBV19 and TRBJ2-1; 14 bases match TRBD2. The CDR3 extends over 16 amino acids. V lost 7 bases and J lost 9; bases outside the gene matches: 11. The germline V gene encodes CDR1 LNHDA and CDR2 SQIVND (reference sequence).

This chain joins TRBV6-1 and TRBJ2-7; D possibly corresponds to TRBD1 (5 bases). Per the germline V gene, CDR1 is MNHNS and CDR2 is SASEGT. V gave up 6 bases and J gave up 3 bases, with 9 bases separating them. CDR3 length equals 12 residues. The CDR3: CASRLQDYEQYF. The CDR3 bases are TGTGCCAGCAGACTACAGGACTACGAGCAGTACTTC.

Comments on this clone: A read error may produce the germline difference seen at one junction end. The chain couples TRBV2 to TRBJ1-1, with TRBD1 matching 7 bases. Germline CDR1 reads SNHLY; CDR2 reads FYNNEI. CDR3 length equals 14 residues. The CDR3 nucleotides are TGTGCCAGTTCCCGAGGGGGCTGGAACACTGGAGCTTTCTTT. The encoded protein is CASSRGGWNTGAFF.

Turning to this clone: In this CDR3 the conserved last residue, phenylalanine or tryptophan, is missing, so a read error is likely. It is unclear where the CDR3 begins or ends on the DNA, so no DNA is shown, and the CDR3 is as TCRdb lists it. The genes are TRBV20-1 and TRBJ1-5; the D call TRBD1 from the table was never checked on the DNA. The CDR3 sequence runs 14 residues, both termini included. Germline CDR1 DFQATT, CDR2 SNEGSKA (reference sequence). CDR3 amino acids: CSARGGTGNQPQQV.

In this sample, this clone turned up a few times. The chain carries TRBV19 and TRBJ2-5, with a possible D match to TRBD1 (6 bases). The germline V gene has CDR1 LNHDA and CDR2 SQIVND (reference sequence). The CDR3 runs to 13 residues. Trimming took 3 bases from V and 9 from J, leaving 14 bases between them. DNA of the CDR3: TGTGCCAGTAGTATGGGACAATCAGGGGCCCAGTACTTC. Its protein product is CASSMGQSGAQYF.

In this sample, this clone turned up a few times. V and J are TRBV19 and TRBJ1-2; D may be TRBD1 (5 bases). Trimming shortened V by 3 bases and J by 4 bases, and 15 bases separated the two germline ends. CDR3 length: 15 amino acids. Germline V gene data show CDR1 as LNHDA and CDR2 as SQIVND (reference sequence). The CDR3 protein is CASSIGQGARYGYTF. CDR3 DNA: TGTGCCAGTAGTATTGGTCAGGGAGCGCGCTATGGCTACACCTTC.

This clone was counted ten times or more. The V and J genes are TRBV5-6 and TRBJ2-2; 11 bases fit TRBD2. V gave up 2 bases and J gave up 4 bases; unmatched junction bases: 1. The CDR3 runs 15 residues. The germline V gene has CDR1 SGHDT and CDR2 YYEEEE. The CDR3 is CASSFTSGSTGELFF. The CDR3 region has the DNA TGTGCCAGCAGCTTTACTAGCGGGAGCACCGGGGAGCTGTTTTTT.

This clone was picked up a small number of times. V usage is TRBV28 and J usage is TRBJ1-1; the D is unclear. The germline V gene has CDR1 MDHEN and CDR2 SYDVKM. The CDR3 sequence is 13 residues long. Trimming removed 4 bases from V and 5 bases from J, with 11 bases in between. CDR3 sequence: CASSSVAGTEAFF. In DNA, the CDR3 is TGTGCCAGCAGTTCTGTGGCGGGGACTGAAGCTTTCTTT.

By sample share, this clone is medium-sized. V usage is TRBV28 and J usage is TRBJ2-1; TRBD2 agrees at 12 bases. CDR1 is MDHEN and CDR2 is SYDVKM in the germline V gene. Trimming at V came to 10 bases and at J to 2 bases, leaving 15 bases not matched to a gene. The length of the CDR3 is 18 residues. CDR3 DNA sequence: TGTGCCATCTCGGGGACTAGCGGGTCCGTACCGACCTACAATGAGCAGTTCTTC. It codes for CAISGTSGSVPTYNEQFF.

This clone has more than one count but fewer than ten. This chain joins TRBV6-1 and TRBJ2-2; 8 bases are a match to TRBD1. Germline V gene sequence: CDR1 MNHNS, CDR2 SASEGT. J was trimmed by 3 bases and V by 6 bases; bases with no gene match: 3. The CDR3 is 14 residues long. The CDR3 sequence: CASSRDRHTGELFF. The CDR3 DNA follows: TGTGCCAGCAGCCGGGACAGGCACACCGGGGAGCTGTTTTTT.